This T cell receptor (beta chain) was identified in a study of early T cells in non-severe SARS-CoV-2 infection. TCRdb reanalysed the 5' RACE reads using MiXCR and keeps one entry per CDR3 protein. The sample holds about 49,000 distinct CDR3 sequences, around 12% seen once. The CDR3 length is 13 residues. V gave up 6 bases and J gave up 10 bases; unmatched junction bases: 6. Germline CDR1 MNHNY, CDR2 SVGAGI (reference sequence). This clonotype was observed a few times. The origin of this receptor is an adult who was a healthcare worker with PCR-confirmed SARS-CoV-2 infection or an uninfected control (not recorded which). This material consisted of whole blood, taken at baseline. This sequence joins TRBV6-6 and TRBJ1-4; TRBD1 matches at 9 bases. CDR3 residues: CASRSGQGGKLFF. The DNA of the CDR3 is TGTGCCAGCAGGTCGGGACAGGGAGGAAAACTGTTTTTT.